These T cell receptor beta chains were read from a single sample in a study of neoadjuvant anti-PD-1 for oral cavity cancer. Method: immunoSEQ multiplex PCR; TCRdb's copy keeps in-frame clones and lacks some. The table has 17,000 or so clones, around two thirds seen once. The source was PBMCs, collected before nivolumab (anti-PD-1) treatment. Receptors were obtained from a person aged 35-79 years with oral cavity squamous cell carcinoma. The conserved cysteine and the conserved F or W are not part of the CDR3 here.

v_call	j_call	cdr3_aa
TRBV11-2	TRBJ1-1	ASSLAEGSTEAF
TRBV6-6	TRBJ1-2	ASSTRDRGVDYGYT
TRBV30	TRBJ1-2	AWSVWIGTGWDYGYT
TRBV11-2	TRBJ2-2	ASSQLAGGSGELF
TRBV29-1	TRBJ1-2	SVERVLKGGYT
TRBV5-4	TRBJ2-5	ASSLGGSLGETQY
TRBV7-3	TRBJ2-5	ASSAATGGWETQY
TRBV5-1	TRBJ1-3	ASSLGTGRGNTIY
TRBV25-1	TRBJ2-1	ASNRQGFGDEQF
TRBV25-1	TRBJ2-5	ASSDMTQY
TRBV2	TRBJ1-2	ASRGVWDGYT
TRBV7-2	TRBJ2-2	ASSLVRAGELF
TRBV2	TRBJ2-5	ASSKGQGFGETQY
TRBV7-8	TRBJ1-1	ASSLRGHGSNTEAF
TRBV19	TRBJ2-5	ASSITRGETQY
TRBV10-1	TRBJ2-1	ARRPPQLAGEGEQF
TRBV6-1	TRBJ2-7	ASRLGLGSYEQY
TRBV13	TRBJ2-2	ASSPDYHRGTGELF
TRBV14	TRBJ2-3	ASSLPGPGARYTQY
TRBV30	TRBJ2-5	AWSPGQETQY
TRBV7-3	TRBJ2-1	ASSLGAGGVGEQF
TRBV19	TRBJ1-4	ASSTPQEKLF
TRBV11-3	TRBJ2-1	ASSLVGRGNEQF
TRBV25-1	TRBJ2-7	ASSFLHEQY
TRBV7-9	TRBJ1-2	ASSLVIMEGNYGYT
TRBV6-5	TRBJ1-1	ASRQPSGQLQAF
TRBV5-1	TRBJ1-1	ASSWRDPTEAF
TRBV10-2	TRBJ1-1	ASRSGTGNTEAF
TRBV7-9	TRBJ1-1	ASSTDRMNTEAF
TRBV9	TRBJ1-2	ASSPRMGTGEGYT
TRBV28	TRBJ2-5	ASRTSVQTQY
TRBV7-6	TRBJ2-7	ASSPQRENLY
TRBV10-3	TRBJ2-1	AISEGWDRYNEQF
TRBV29-1	TRBJ2-5	SVEVGTSGHQETQY
TRBV19	TRBJ1-5	ASSIASGGWGQPQH
TRBV10-3	TRBJ2-7	AITSPRLEGYEQY
TRBV10-3	TRBJ2-3	AISKDPTDTQY
TRBV2	TRBJ2-3	ASSRTSGSSTDTQY
TRBV21-1	TRBJ2-7	ASSKEGTDSVYEQY
TRBV10-3	TRBJ2-1	AISPLDRGGNEQF
TRBV10-1	TRBJ1-1	ASSESGKDQAF
TRBV29-1	TRBJ1-2	SVESSPGRNYGYT
TRBV30	TRBJ2-5	AWATGSWETQY
TRBV5-1	TRBJ2-2	ASSLFSSAGTGELF
TRBV10-2	TRBJ2-7	ASSEQGALGEQY
TRBV27	TRBJ2-7	AGSLKAGGTYEQY
TRBV2	TRBJ1-4	ATGQGVEKLF
TRBV5-1	TRBJ1-4	ASSWDRDGGKLF
TRBV10-1	TRBJ1-3	ASSESMASGNTIY
TRBV6-5	TRBJ2-3	ASSSPGTPQRDTQY
TRBV6-5	TRBJ2-7	ASGRLSSKAEQY
TRBV30	TRBJ2-7	AWSPTSGRAYEQY
TRBV7-8	TRBJ2-7	ASRPTGTGPYEQY